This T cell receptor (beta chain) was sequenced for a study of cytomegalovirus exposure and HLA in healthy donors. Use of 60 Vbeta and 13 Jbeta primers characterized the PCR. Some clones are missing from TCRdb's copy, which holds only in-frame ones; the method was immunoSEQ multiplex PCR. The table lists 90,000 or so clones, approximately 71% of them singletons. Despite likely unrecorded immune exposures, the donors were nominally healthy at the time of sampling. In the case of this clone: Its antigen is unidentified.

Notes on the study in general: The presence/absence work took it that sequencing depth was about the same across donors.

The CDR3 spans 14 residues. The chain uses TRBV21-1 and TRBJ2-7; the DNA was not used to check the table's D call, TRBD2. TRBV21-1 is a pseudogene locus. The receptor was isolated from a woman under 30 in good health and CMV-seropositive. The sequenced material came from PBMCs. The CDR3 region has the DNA TGTGCCAGCAACCTCCGGAGCCGAGTTTACGAGCAGTACTTC. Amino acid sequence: CASNLRSRVYEQYF.